This T cell receptor beta chain is from a study of blood T cell repertoires in COVID-19. On the study more broadly: Material from acute and convalescent COVID-19 was sourced from the United States, Italy and Spain. PBMCs, B-cell-depleted T cells, or T cells provided the cDNA or gDNA that made up the material.

The count of this clone is one. This CDR3 comprises 14 residues. Trimming cost V 7 bases and J 4 bases, with 15 bases left between them. CDR1 MGHDK and CDR2 SYGVNS come from the germline V gene. Clinical histories supplied by participants themselves formed the basis of cohort assignment. The table came from immunoSEQ multiplex PCR; TCRdb's copy has only in-frame clones and leaves some out. The sample yields 250,000 or so clones, 80% to 95% seen once. Sequenced: PBMCs or T cells enriched from blood (not recorded which). The source of this sequence is a man aged 40-55 years who had been exposed to COVID-19. The J gene is TRBJ2-3, the V gene TRBV25-1, with D maybe TRBD2 (5 bases). The CDR3 nucleotides read TGTGCCAGCACATTGACTAACGACCCAGATACGCAGTATTTT. This sequence encodes CASTLTNDPDTQYF.